This T cell receptor (beta chain) was sequenced during a study of blood T cells in healthy people across ages. Every donor gave roughly 9.2 milliliters of peripheral blood. Each sample provided at least 6 micrograms of extracted total RNA. Together with a sample-barcoded 5' primer, a J-beta primer mix was included in a second PCR lasting about 6 to 12 cycles. MiXCR, run by TCRdb on the 5' RACE reads, gives a single entry per CDR3 protein. The repertoire holds some 760,000 distinct CDR3 sequences, with just under 25% as singletons. This CDR3 region has 12 residues. Germline V gene data show CDR1 as SGHTA and CDR2 as FQGNSA. The table lists this clonotype with a few counts. This sample was also put to use in a study of T cells of mothers and their children.

The receptor comes from a boy younger than 18 in good health. The V and J genes are TRBV7-2 and TRBJ2-5; D unclear. TRBJ2-1 explains the end of the DNA better; the J call may be wrong. The sequencing input was blood. CDR3 nucleotides: TGTGCCAGCAGCTTTTTCTTCGATGAGCAGTTCTTC. Translating gives CASSFFFDEQFF.